These 23 T cell receptor beta chains share one sample of origin, sequenced in a study of prognosis after radiotherapy for stage I lung cancer. Genomic DNA yielded TCR beta CDR3, amplified by two-round multiplex PCR. Every TRBV and TRBJ gene had its own specific primer in first-round PCR. TCRdb processed the multiplex PCR reads anew with MiXCR; each CDR3 protein has one entry. The table lists around 30,000 distinct CDR3 sequences, approximately 35% of them singletons. This sample comprised PBMCs, obtained before or after stereotactic body radiation therapy (not recorded which). The receptors were sampled from a donor aged 50 or older with non-small cell lung cancer.

V gene TRBV6-2 or TRBV6-3 combines with J gene TRBJ2-6; D may be TRBD1 (6 bases). Germline CDR1 reads MNHEY; CDR2 reads SVGEGT. CDR3 length equals 17 residues. Trimming pared 3 bases from V and 1 base from J, leaving 13 bases between. DNA for the CDR3: TGTGCCAGCAGTTATCGGACAGTTACATCTGGGGCCAACGTCCTGACTTTC. Amino acid sequence: CASSYRTVTSGANVLTF.

This clonotype was detected ten times or more. The chain employs TRBV4-1 and TRBJ2-1; TRBD1 matches 7 bases. J gave up 2 bases and V 0 bases, and 10 bases lay outside the gene matches. This CDR3 contains 18 residues. CDR1 and CDR2 (germline): MGHRA, YSYEKL. As DNA, the CDR3 is TGCGCCAGCAGCCAAGATCGTTTCGGCCAGGGGGCCTACAATGAGCAGTTCTTC. Translated: CASSQDRFGQGAYNEQFF.

J is TRBJ2-2 and V is TRBV10-2; either TRBD1 or TRBD2 may supply D (5 bases each). Germline V gene data show CDR1 as WSHSY and CDR2 as SAAADI. The V gene lost 6 bases and the J gene lost 4 bases, with 15 bases spanning the gap. The CDR3 runs to 15 residues. This CDR3 reads CASRQGARVTGELFF. CDR3 in DNA: TGCGCCAGCAGACAAGGGGCGCGGGTCACCGGGGAGCTGTTTTTT.

Details on this clonotype: A read error is the likely source, as a far larger clone sits one nucleotide away. The J gene is TRBJ1-6, the V gene TRBV6-8; 8 bases match TRBD1. Germline V gene data show CDR1 as MNHGY and CDR2 as SAAAGT. CDR3 length equals 14 residues. CDR3 region: CASSQGADNLPLHF. In DNA form, the CDR3 reads TGTGCCAGCAGCCAGGGGGCCGATAATTTACCCCTCCACTTT.

This clonotype was detected many times. The CDR3 reads CASSQQTQTQYF. Here the CDR3 DNA reads TGTGCCAGCAGCCAACAGACGCAGACCCAGTACTTC. The chain links TRBV7-8 to TRBJ2-5; D is ambiguous. The CDR3 has 12 residues. Germline V gene data show CDR1 as SGHVS and CDR2 as FQNEAQ. V was trimmed by 5 bases and J by 6 bases, leaving 10 bases between them.

Note on this clonotype: This may come from a read error, since a much larger clone is one base off. The chain recombines TRBV7-3 with TRBJ2-3; D is possibly TRBD2 (6 bases). Germline assignment: CDR1 SGHTA and CDR2 FQGTGA. The CDR3 is made up of 15 amino acids. The CDR3 DNA follows: TGTGCCAGCAGCTTAAATCAGGGAGGCACAGATAAGCAGTATTTT. It encodes CASSLNQGGTDKQYF.

Turning to this clonotype: With a much larger clone just one base away, this may be a read error. The chain links TRBV3-1 to TRBJ1-3; TRBD1 matches at 8 bases. The CDR3 is 18 amino acids. CDR1 and CDR2 from the germline V gene are LGHDT and YNNKEL (reference sequence). V was clipped by 4 bases and J by 0 bases; unmatched bases: 11. This chain's CDR3 is CASSPSRGRGLSGNTIYF. The CDR3 region has the DNA TGTGCCAGCAGCCCGAGCCGGGGCAGGGGGCTCTCTGGAAACACCATATATTTT.

This clonotype occurred many times. The chain combines TRBV20-1 with TRBJ1-5; 11 positions match TRBD1. V lost 2 bases, J lost 1 base, and 1 base stayed unmatched. This CDR3 comprises 15 residues. The V gene's germline CDR1 is DFQATT and CDR2 SNEGSKA (reference sequence). This CDR3 reads CSARRTGGSNQPQHF. The DNA for the CDR3 is TGCAGTGCTAGAAGGACAGGGGGCAGCAATCAGCCCCAGCATTTT.

This clonotype was detected many times. The J gene is TRBJ2-3, the V gene TRBV20-1; TRBD2 aligns across 11 bases. The V gene's germline CDR1 is DFQATT and CDR2 SNEGSKA (reference sequence). The V gene end was trimmed by 3 bases and the J gene end by 2 bases; junction bases not matched to a gene: 10. The CDR3 runs to 17 residues. CDR3 loop: CSARVPWTSGFTDTQYF. The CDR3 nucleotides are TGCAGTGCTAGGGTGCCTTGGACTAGCGGGTTCACAGATACGCAGTATTTT.

This clonotype was counted at least ten times. The chain links TRBV7-9 to TRBJ1-1, with D hard to call. Deletions cut 3 bases from V and 1 base from J, with 9 bases between. Per the germline V gene, CDR1 is SEHNR and CDR2 is FQNEAQ (reference sequence). The CDR3 is 14 residues long. The chain's CDR3 is CASSLPMGNTEAFF. DNA of the CDR3: TGTGCCAGCAGCTTGCCGATGGGGAACACTGAAGCTTTCTTT.

This clonotype was recorded many times. The V call is TRBV20-1, the J call TRBJ1-1; D gene ambiguous. This CDR3 spans 13 amino acids. Trimming shortened V by 3 bases and J by 0 bases, and 8 bases separated the two germline ends. The germline V gene encodes CDR1 DFQATT and CDR2 SNEGSKA (reference sequence). The CDR3, as DNA: TGCAGTGCTAGTGAACAGATGAACACTGAAGCTTTCTTT. Its protein product is CSASEQMNTEAFF.

With respect to this clonotype: A read error is the likely source, as a far larger clone sits one nucleotide away. This chain uses TRBV6-4 with TRBJ1-6; D is unclear. Germline V gene lookup returns CDR1 MRHNA and CDR2 SNTAGT. The CDR3 totals 15 residues. The CDR3 DNA reads TGTGTCAGCAGTGATAGGGAGTACTATAATTCACCCCTCCACTTT. Its protein is CVSSDREYYNSPLHF.

Comments on this clonotype: At one boundary the junction diverges from the germline segment, which might be a read error. The chain is built from TRBV7-3 and TRBJ2-3, with TRBD2 matching over 7 bases. Germline V gives CDR1 SGHTA, CDR2 FQGTGA. The CDR3 extends over 17 amino acids. In DNA form, the CDR3 reads TGTGCCAGCAGCTTAGGTCGGGGGGTTGAGGGCACAGATACTCAGTATTTT. It yields the protein CASSLGRGVEGTDTQYF.

The chain recombines TRBV4-1 with TRBJ2-5; possibly TRBD2 for D (5 bases). Trimming pared 0 bases from V and 4 bases from J, leaving 12 bases between. Germline values: CDR1 MGHRA, CDR2 YSYEKL. The CDR3 is made up of 15 amino acids. The CDR3 region is CASSQDRNGVETQYF. DNA of the CDR3: TGCGCCAGCAGCCAAGATCGAAACGGGGTAGAGACCCAGTACTTC.

Points on this clonotype: With a much larger clone just one base away, this may be a read error. CDR3 residues: CASPPRLPESSYEQYF. CDR3 nucleotides: TGTGCCAGCCCACCACGCCTGCCGGAAAGCTCCTACGAGCAGTACTTC. The rearrangement joins TRBV18 to TRBJ2-7; D is unclear. The CDR3 runs to 16 residues. Per the germline V gene, CDR1 is KGHSH and CDR2 is LQKENI.

Many counts were recorded for this clonotype. The rearrangement links TRBV30 to TRBJ2-5; a possible D gene is TRBD2 (5 bases). The CDR3 has 16 amino acids. Trimming took off 2 bases at V and 5 bases at J, with 21 bases between the two ends. Germline V gene sequence: CDR1 GTSNPN, CDR2 SVGIG (reference sequence). CDR3 bases: TGTGCCTGGAGTTACCTCGAATCTGGACTGGGGGAGACCCAGTACTTC. Translation: CAWSYLESGLGETQYF.

A word on this clonotype: A much larger clonotype is one base distant, so this may be a read error. The V call is TRBV24-1, the J call TRBJ2-1; D might be TRBD1 (6 bases). Per the germline V gene, CDR1 is KGHDR and CDR2 is SFDVKD. The CDR3 runs 14 residues. V was trimmed by 3 bases and J by 10 bases, leaving 15 bases between them. The CDR3 sequence: CATSDPRGRGEQFF. As DNA, the CDR3 is TGTGCCACCAGTGATCCCCGGGGCAGGGGAGAGCAGTTCTTC.

This clonotype was detected ten times or more. The chain couples TRBV5-1 to TRBJ1-1, with 7 bases aligning to TRBD1. CDR3 length equals 16 residues. The germline CDR1 and CDR2 sequences are SGHRS and YFSETQ. J was trimmed by 7 bases and V by 4 bases; bases with no gene match: 16. The CDR3 loop is CASSPRGVGGLGEAFF. In DNA form, the CDR3 reads TGCGCCAGCAGCCCCCGGGGTGTAGGGGGCTTGGGTGAAGCTTTCTTT.

This clonotype was recorded many times. The CDR3 does not close with the conserved phenylalanine or tryptophan, likely indicating a read error. The chain couples TRBV6-1 to TRBJ2-7; the match to TRBD1 covers 9 bases. CDR1 and CDR2 (germline): MNHNS, SASEGT. The CDR3 has 14 amino acids. The J segment lost 5 bases and the V segment lost 7 bases, leaving 9 bases of the junction unmatched. The CDR3 reads CASTRQGESHEQYS. CDR3 coding DNA: TGTGCCAGCACTCGACAGGGGGAATCCCACGAGCAGTACTCC.

Ten or more counts support this clonotype. The chain links TRBV4-2 to TRBJ1-2; D is perhaps TRBD1 (5 bases). With 6 bases removed from V and 4 bases from J, the gap between germline ends came to 15 bases. The CDR3 spans 14 residues. Germline values: CDR1 LGHNA, CDR2 YNFKEQ. CDR3 sequence reads: CASRGDSTSYGYTF. The CDR3 nucleotides read TGTGCCAGCAGGGGCGACAGCACGTCCTATGGCTACACCTTC.

The chain links TRBV12-5 to TRBJ2-3; perhaps TRBD2 as D (6 bases). CDR3 length: 13 residues. CDR1 LGHNT and CDR2 FRNRAP come from the germline V gene. V was pared by 6 bases and J by 6 bases, with 13 bases between. The CDR3 bases are TGTGCTAGTGGGCGGACCCGGGGGGATACGCAGTATTTT. Translating gives CASGRTRGDTQYF.

This clonotype was picked up many times. The chain couples TRBV7-8 to TRBJ1-1; D is possibly TRBD1 (6 bases). The V gene lost 4 bases and the J gene lost 12 bases, with 12 bases spanning the gap. CDR1 is SGHVS and CDR2 is FQNEAQ in the germline V gene. CDR3 length: 11 amino acids. The CDR3 nucleotides are TGTGCCAGCAGCTCCTACAGGGAACCTTTCTTT. It translates to CASSSYREPFF.

Concerning this clonotype itself: A far larger clone is one base from this, pointing to a likely read error. The chain is built from TRBV7-9 and TRBJ1-5; no clear D gene. From germline, CDR1 is SEHNR and CDR2 FQNEAQ (reference sequence). Between the trimmed V and J ends, which lost 5 bases and 7 bases, there was a span of 24 bases. The CDR3 runs to 17 residues. The CDR3 spells CASSPSLVTKGRQPQHF. CDR3 sequence (DNA): TGTGCCAGCAGCCCTAGTTTAGTAACCAAGGGCAGGCAGCCCCAGCATTTT.